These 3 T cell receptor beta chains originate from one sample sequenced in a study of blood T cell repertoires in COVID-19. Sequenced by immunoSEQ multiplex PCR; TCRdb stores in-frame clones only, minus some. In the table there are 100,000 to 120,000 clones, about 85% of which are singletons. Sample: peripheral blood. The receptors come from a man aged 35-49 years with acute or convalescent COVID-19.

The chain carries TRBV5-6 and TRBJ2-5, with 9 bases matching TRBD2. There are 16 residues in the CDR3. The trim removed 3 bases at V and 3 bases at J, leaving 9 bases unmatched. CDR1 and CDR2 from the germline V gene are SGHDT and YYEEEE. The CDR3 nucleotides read TGTGCCAGCAGCTCGGGACTAGCTGAGTGGGAAGAGACCCAGTACTTC. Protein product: CASSSGLAEWEETQYF. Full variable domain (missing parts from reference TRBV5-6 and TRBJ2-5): DAGVTQSPTHLIKTRGQQVTLRCSPKSGHDTVSWYQQALGQGPQFIFQYYEEEERQRGNFPDRFSGHQFPNYSSELNVNALLLGDSALYLCASSSGLAEWEETQYFGPGTRLLVL.

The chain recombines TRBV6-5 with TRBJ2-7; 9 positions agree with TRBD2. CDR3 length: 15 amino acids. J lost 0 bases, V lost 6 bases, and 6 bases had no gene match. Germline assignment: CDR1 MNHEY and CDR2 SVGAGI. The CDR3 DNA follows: TGTGCCAGCAGCCTAAGCGGGGGGTTCTCCTACGAGCAGTACTTC. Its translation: CASSLSGGFSYEQYF.

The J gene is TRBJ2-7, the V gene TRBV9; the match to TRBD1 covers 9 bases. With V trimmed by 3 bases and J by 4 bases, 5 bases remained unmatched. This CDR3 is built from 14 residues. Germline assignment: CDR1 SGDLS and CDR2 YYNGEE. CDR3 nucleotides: TGTGCCAGCAGCGGAGGGACAGGGACATACGAGCAGTACTTC. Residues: CASSGGTGTYEQYF.